Listed below are T cell receptor beta chains from one sample, sequenced in a study of human T cells and chemical hapten exposure. MiXCR, applied by TCRdb to the RACE reads, yields one record per CDR3 protein. The table has roughly 200,000 distinct CDR3 sequences, 20% to 25% seen once. The sample consisted of whole blood, taken in connection with sensitization to the hapten diphenylcyclopropenone (DPC). Every receptor here comes from a woman aged 45 to 65 with alopecia areata. Some clones in this sample may be carry-over from other donors' samples. Both conserved end residues are part of each CDR3. Fields, in order: J gene, D gene, V gene, clone size, CDR3 DNA, CDR3 protein. A D gene is named only where the DNA matches it firmly. Size values are once, few and many counts, or a class for expanded clones, and some rows have none.

J gene: TRBJ1-4; D gene: -; V gene: TRBV5-1; clone size: many; CDR3 DNA: TGCGCCAGCAGCCAGGGACGGAGCGAAAAACTGTTTTTT; CDR3 protein: CASSQGRSEKLFF
J gene: TRBJ1-4; D gene: -; V gene: TRBV20-1; clone size: few; CDR3 DNA: TGCAGTGCAATCGAGGGCTTTGCTAATGAAAAACTGTTTTTT; CDR3 protein: CSAIEGFANEKLFF
J gene: TRBJ1-1; D gene: -; V gene: TRBV30; clone size: few; CDR3 DNA: TGTGCCTGGAGTAGGGCCCTCCAGGACACTGAAGCTTTCTTT; CDR3 protein: CAWSRALQDTEAFF
J gene: TRBJ2-1; D gene: -; V gene: TRBV6-2/TRBV6-3; clone size: -; CDR3 DNA: TGTGCCAGCAGACTATCCGTCTACAATGAGCAGTTCTTC; CDR3 protein: CASRLSVYNEQFF
J gene: TRBJ2-1; D gene: TRBD2; V gene: TRBV7-9; clone size: -; CDR3 DNA: TGTGCCAGCAGCCCTCCGGGACTAGCGGTCTACAATGAGCAGTTCTTC; CDR3 protein: CASSPPGLAVYNEQFF
J gene: TRBJ2-1; D gene: -; V gene: TRBV5-1; clone size: few; CDR3 DNA: TGCGCCAGCAGCTTGGCAGGTCTTAGCTCCTACAATGAGCAGTTCTTC; CDR3 protein: CASSLAGLSSYNEQFF
J gene: TRBJ1-5; D gene: -; V gene: TRBV30; clone size: -; CDR3 DNA: TGTGCCTGGAGCGCCGGTCAGCGGAGCAATCAGCCCCAGCATTTT; CDR3 protein: CAWSAGQRSNQPQHF
J gene: TRBJ2-2; D gene: -; V gene: TRBV29-1; clone size: few; CDR3 DNA: TGCAGCGCGCGGGAAAACACCGGGGAGCTGTTTTTT; CDR3 protein: CSARENTGELFF
J gene: TRBJ2-1; D gene: -; V gene: TRBV12-3/TRBV12-4; clone size: -; CDR3 DNA: TGTGCCAGCAGGTTTGGGAATGAGCAGTTCTTC; CDR3 protein: CASRFGNEQFF
J gene: TRBJ2-7; D gene: TRBD1; V gene: TRBV10-3; clone size: once; CDR3 DNA: TGTGCCATCAGTGAATTAGGGGGCAGACATAACTCCTACGAGCAGTACTTC; CDR3 protein: CAISELGGRHNSYEQYF
J gene: TRBJ2-1; D gene: TRBD2; V gene: TRBV20-1; clone size: few; CDR3 DNA: TGCAGTGCTAGACCCCTGACTAGCGGGAGGGCCAATGAGCAGTTCTTC; CDR3 protein: CSARPLTSGRANEQFF
J gene: TRBJ2-3; D gene: TRBD2; V gene: TRBV20-1; clone size: -; CDR3 DNA: TGCAGTGCTAGTAAGGGACTAGGAATCACAGATACGCAGTATTTT; CDR3 protein: CSASKGLGITDTQYF
J gene: TRBJ2-3; D gene: TRBD2; V gene: TRBV29-1; clone size: few; CDR3 DNA: TGCAGCGTTGAAGCCGTGGCGGGAGAAGGCACAGATACGCAGTATTTT; CDR3 protein: CSVEAVAGEGTDTQYF
J gene: TRBJ2-3; D gene: TRBD2; V gene: TRBV7-8; clone size: -; CDR3 DNA: TGTGCCAGCAGCCCGGACTTGGGAGGGTATTACACAGATACGCAGTATTTT; CDR3 protein: CASSPDLGGYYTDTQYF
J gene: TRBJ2-7; D gene: TRBD2; V gene: TRBV7-6; clone size: few; CDR3 DNA: TGTGCCAGCAGCGCGCTAACGGGACTAGCGGGAGTGGTCGGTGGCGAGCAGTACTTC; CDR3 protein: CASSALTGLAGVVGGEQYF
J gene: TRBJ2-1; D gene: -; V gene: TRBV20-1; clone size: large; CDR3 DNA: TGCAGTGCTCGACCCTATAGCGGAAACTCCTACAATGAGCAGTTCTTC; CDR3 protein: CSARPYSGNSYNEQFF
J gene: TRBJ1-3; D gene: TRBD1; V gene: TRBV12-3/TRBV12-4; clone size: few; CDR3 DNA: TGTGCCAGCAGCCGCATATTGGGACAGATCTCTGGAAACACCATATATTTT; CDR3 protein: CASSRILGQISGNTIYF
J gene: TRBJ1-2; D gene: TRBD1; V gene: TRBV5-1; clone size: few; CDR3 DNA: TGCGCCAGCAGCTTGGATGACAGGGGGAATTATGGCTACACCTTC; CDR3 protein: CASSLDDRGNYGYTF
J gene: TRBJ2-1; D gene: -; V gene: TRBV6-5; clone size: few; CDR3 DNA: TGTGCCAGCAGTTACTCCCGGGGAATGTTCAATGAGCAGTTCTTC; CDR3 protein: CASSYSRGMFNEQFF
J gene: TRBJ2-7; D gene: -; V gene: TRBV7-8; clone size: many; CDR3 DNA: TGTGCCAGCAGCGAGAGGGACCGTTCGCAGTACTTC; CDR3 protein: CASSERDRSQYF
J gene: TRBJ2-1; D gene: -; V gene: TRBV12-5; clone size: -; CDR3 DNA: TGTGCTAGTGGTGCAGACTGGGACAATGAGCAGTTCTTC; CDR3 protein: CASGADWDNEQFF
J gene: TRBJ1-5; D gene: -; V gene: TRBV12-3/TRBV12-4; clone size: -; CDR3 DNA: TGTGCCAGCAGTACGGTCCCTAGCAATCAGCCCCAGCATTTT; CDR3 protein: CASSTVPSNQPQHF